This is a list of T cell receptor beta chains from one sample in a study of shared clonotypes between healthy human individuals. The assay was immunoSEQ multiplex PCR, and TCRdb's table has in-frame clones only and misses some. The table records about 380,000 clones, approximately 97% of them present only once. The sample consisted of memory CD8+ T cells sorted from blood. These receptors were obtained from a man aged 25-45 years in good health. Each CDR3 is given with its conserved first and last residue. D genes are given only for firm matches. Clone size appears in some rows only: once, few, many, or a class for an expanded clone.

abundance	d_gene	v_gene	j_gene	len	CDR3nt	CDR3aa
.	.	TRBV7-3	TRBJ2-1	13	TGTGCCAGCAGCTGGACAGTTTACAATGAGCAGTTCTTC	CASSWTVYNEQFF
.	TRBD1	TRBV29-1	TRBJ2-7	17	TGCAGCGCCCGATTTCGATACAGGGGGCGGCCTGATGACGAGCAGTACTTC	CSARFRYRGRPDDEQYF
.	.	TRBV19	TRBJ1-5	13	TGTGCCAGCGAAGGAGGGAGCAATCAGCCCCAGCATTTT	CASEGGSNQPQHF
.	TRBD1	TRBV7-9	TRBJ2-5	15	TGTGCCAGCAGCGGGGACCAGGGGGCCGTCGAGACCCAGTACTTC	CASSGDQGAVETQYF
.	.	TRBV7-2	TRBJ2-1	14	TGTGCCAGCAGCTTAGATTGGGGCGGCAATGAGCAGTTCTTC	CASSLDWGGNEQFF
.	.	TRBV4-1	TRBJ2-7	15	TGCGCCAGCAGCCAAGTCCGGGGAAGCTCCTACGAGCAGTACTTC	CASSQVRGSSYEQYF
.	TRBD2	TRBV4-2	TRBJ2-1	16	TGTGCCAGCAGCCAAGGGAGTAGCGGGAGGAACAATGAGCAGTTCTTC	CASSQGSSGRNNEQFF
.	.	TRBV2	TRBJ2-5	14	TGTGCCAGCAGTGAACGGGGGCAGGGGGAGACCCAGTACTTC	CASSERGQGETQYF
.	.	TRBV9	TRBJ2-1	13	TGTGCCAGCAGCGTAGTACCGGTCAATGAGCAGTTCTTC	CASSVVPVNEQFF
.	.	TRBV2	TRBJ2-2	13	TGTGCCAGCAGTGACAGGGGCACCGGGGAGCTGTTTTTT	CASSDRGTGELFF
.	TRBD2	TRBV7-2	TRBJ2-1	16	TGTGCCAGCAGCTTAGCGCGCCCTAGCGGGAGGGTTGAGCAGTTCTTC	CASSLARPSGRVEQFF
.	TRBD1	TRBV5-1	TRBJ1-2	13	TGCGCCAGCAGCCCCCCAGGGGGCGCGGGCTACACCTTC	CASSPPGGAGYTF
.	.	TRBV27	TRBJ2-5	14	TGTGCCAGCAGTTTAACGGTAGCGGCGGAGACCCAGTACTTC	CASSLTVAAETQYF
once	TRBD2	TRBV7-2	TRBJ2-1	15	TGTGCCAGCACCCTAGCGGGGATCTCCTACAATGAGCAGTTCTTC	CASTLAGISYNEQFF
.	TRBD2	TRBV5-4	TRBJ2-1	16	TGTGCCAGCAGCTTGTGGAGCGGGAGCTCCTACAATGAGCAGTTCTTC	CASSLWSGSSYNEQFF
.	.	TRBV6-1	TRBJ2-4	14	TGTGCCACCCACTATACAGTAGCCAAAAACATTCAGTACTTC	CATHYTVAKNIQYF
.	.	TRBV19	TRBJ2-7	14	TGTGCCAATGATGAACGTTTGGGGGCCTACGAGCAGTACTTC	CANDERLGAYEQYF
.	.	TRBV30	TRBJ2-3	13	TGTGCCTGGACGGAGCGGCTCACAGATACGCAGTATTTT	CAWTERLTDTQYF
.	.	TRBV9	TRBJ2-2	16	TGTGCCAGCAGCGGCCGATACCTAGGGAGTGCCGGGGAGCTGTTTTTT	CASSGRYLGSAGELFF
.	.	TRBV5-1	TRBJ1-1	12	TGCGCCAGCAGCTTGGAGGACACTGAAGCTTTCTTT	CASSLEDTEAFF
.	TRBD2	TRBV5-1	TRBJ2-2	15	TGCGCCAGCAGCTTGGCTAGCGGGAGCACCGGGGAGCTGTTTTTT	CASSLASGSTGELFF
.	.	TRBV6-1	TRBJ2-5	12	TGTGCCAGCAGTGGGAAGCGGGAGACCCAGTACTTC	CASSGKRETQYF
.	.	TRBV5-6	TRBJ1-3	13	TGTGCCAGCAGCTTGCTGCTGGGAAACACCATATATTTT	CASSLLLGNTIYF
.	.	TRBV5-1	TRBJ2-7	12	TGCGCCAGCAGCCCGGGGTCCTACGAGCAGTACTTC	CASSPGSYEQYF
once	.	TRBV4-1	TRBJ1-1	17	TGCGCCAGCAGCCAAGAGGGGGGTAGAAGCCTGAACACTGAAGCTTTCTTT	CASSQEGGRSLNTEAFF
.	.	TRBV5-1	TRBJ2-1	14	TGCGCCAGCAGCTTGGCACCTAACTACAATGAGCAGTTCTTC	CASSLAPNYNEQFF
.	TRBD2	TRBV2	TRBJ2-7	13	TGTGCCAGCACGGGAGGGTCCTCCTACGAGCAGTACTTC	CASTGGSSYEQYF
.	.	TRBV30	TRBJ1-2	11	TGTGCCTGGAGTCTCGGGCGGGGCTACACCTTC	CAWSLGRGYTF
.	.	TRBV6-1	TRBJ2-7	11	TGTGCCAGCAGTGAAAAGGGGGAGCAGTACTTC	CASSEKGEQYF
.	.	TRBV20-1	TRBJ2-7	11	TGCACCGCTTTTGGGGCCTACGAGCAGTACTTC	CTAFGAYEQYF
.	.	TRBV7-6	TRBJ2-5	16	TGTGCCAGCAGCCCAAGGCTGGCTCCTTCCCAAGAGACCCAGTACTTC	CASSPRLAPSQETQYF
.	.	TRBV19	TRBJ1-5	16	TGTGCCAGTAGTTTACTTTGGCAGGGGAGAGATCAGCCCCAGCATTTT	CASSLLWQGRDQPQHF
.	.	TRBV11-3	TRBJ1-1	13	TGTGCCAGCAGCTTAGCAGCCAACACTGAAGCTTTCTTT	CASSLAANTEAFF
.	TRBD1	TRBV11-3	TRBJ1-3	16	TGTGCCATCAACAAACAGGGGGCGCTTGAGGGAAACACCATATATTTT	CAINKQGALEGNTIYF
.	.	TRBV6-1	TRBJ2-3	15	TGTGCCAGCACCGAAAGATGGGCCCCCACAGATACGCAGTATTTT	CASTERWAPTDTQYF
.	.	TRBV19	TRBJ2-7	14	TGTGCCAGTAGCCCGCGGGTAGAGGCGGGGGAGCAGTACTTC	CASSPRVEAGEQYF
.	.	TRBV7-8	TRBJ2-3	11	TGTGCCAGCAGCTTTCGGGATACGCAGTATTTT	CASSFRDTQYF
.	TRBD2	TRBV27	TRBJ2-3	16	TGTGCCAGCAGTCCCCCGCTAGCGGGAGTTTCAGATACGCAGTATTTT	CASSPPLAGVSDTQYF
.	.	TRBV5-1	TRBJ2-7	19	TGCGCCAGCAGCCATGACCCATCCAGGACCGGGACTTTGCTATACGAGCAGTACTTC	CASSHDPSRTGTLLYEQYF
.	TRBD1	TRBV11-3	TRBJ2-2	15	TGTGCCAGCAGCTTAGGACAGGGGGCAATCGGGGAGCTGTTTTTT	CASSLGQGAIGELFF
.	TRBD2	TRBV4-2	TRBJ2-5	15	TGTGCCAGCAGCCCGATCGCGGGAGTAGAAGAGACCCAGTACTTC	CASSPIAGVEETQYF
.	TRBD2	TRBV5-1	TRBJ2-5	18	TGCGCCAGCAGCTGGGGACTAGCGGGAGGGCCGGCGACAGAGACCCAGTACTTC	CASSWGLAGGPATETQYF
.	TRBD1	TRBV5-1	TRBJ1-1	16	TGCGCCAGCAGCTTGGAAAGACAGGGCTTGAACACTGAAGCTTTCTTT	CASSLERQGLNTEAFF
.	TRBD2	TRBV10-3	TRBJ2-7	14	TGTGCCATCGGCCCGAACAGCGGGAGGGTCGAGCAGTACTTC	CAIGPNSGRVEQYF